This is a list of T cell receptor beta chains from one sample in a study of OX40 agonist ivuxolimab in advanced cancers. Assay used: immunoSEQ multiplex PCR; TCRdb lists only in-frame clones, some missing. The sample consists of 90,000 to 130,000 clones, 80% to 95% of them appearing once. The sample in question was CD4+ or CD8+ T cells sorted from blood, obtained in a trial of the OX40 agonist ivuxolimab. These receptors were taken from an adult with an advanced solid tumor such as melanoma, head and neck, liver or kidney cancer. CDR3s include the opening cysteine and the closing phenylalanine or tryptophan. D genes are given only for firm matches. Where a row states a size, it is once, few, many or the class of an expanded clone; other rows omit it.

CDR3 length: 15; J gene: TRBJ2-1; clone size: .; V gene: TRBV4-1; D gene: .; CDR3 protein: CASSQDGRGGNEQFF; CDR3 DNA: TGCGCCAGCAGCCAAGACGGCAGGGGAGGTAATGAGCAGTTCTTC
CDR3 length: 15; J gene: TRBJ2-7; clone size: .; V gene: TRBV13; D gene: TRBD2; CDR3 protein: CASCSTSGGSNEQYF; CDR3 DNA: TGTGCCTCCTGCTCCACTAGCGGGGGTTCAAACGAGCAGTACTTC
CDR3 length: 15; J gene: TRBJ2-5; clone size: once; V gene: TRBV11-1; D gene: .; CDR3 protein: CASSLEGRTAGSQYF; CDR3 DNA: TGTGCCAGCAGCTTAGAGGGCCGGACAGCAGGGTCCCAGTACTTC
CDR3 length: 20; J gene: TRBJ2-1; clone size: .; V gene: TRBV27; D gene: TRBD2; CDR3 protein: CASSLTPGLAGGSSYNEQFF; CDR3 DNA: TGTGCCAGCAGCTTAACCCCGGGACTAGCGGGAGGAAGCTCCTACAATGAGCAGTTCTTC
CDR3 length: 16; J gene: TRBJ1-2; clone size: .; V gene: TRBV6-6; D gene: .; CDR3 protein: CASSYGAPIRGDGYTF; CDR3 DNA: TGTGCCAGCAGTTACGGTGCCCCCATTAGAGGGGATGGCTACACCTTC
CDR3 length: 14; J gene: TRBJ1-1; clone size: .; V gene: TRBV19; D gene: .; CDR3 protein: CASSIGGGGAEAFF; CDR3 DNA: TGTGCCAGTAGTATAGGAGGGGGAGGAGCAGAAGCTTTCTTT
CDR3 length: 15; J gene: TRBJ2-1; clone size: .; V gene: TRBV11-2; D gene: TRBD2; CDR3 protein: CASSEGLAGANEQFF; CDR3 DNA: TGTGCCAGCAGCGAAGGACTAGCGGGTGCCAATGAGCAGTTCTTC
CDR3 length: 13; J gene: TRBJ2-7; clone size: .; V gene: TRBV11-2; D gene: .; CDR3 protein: CASGPMEGSEQYF; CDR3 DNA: TGTGCCAGCGGACCCATGGAGGGAAGCGAGCAGTACTTC
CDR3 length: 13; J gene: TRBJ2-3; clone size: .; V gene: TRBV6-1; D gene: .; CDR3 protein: CAIQGQNTDTQYF; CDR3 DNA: TGTGCCATCCAAGGACAGAACACAGATACGCAGTATTTT
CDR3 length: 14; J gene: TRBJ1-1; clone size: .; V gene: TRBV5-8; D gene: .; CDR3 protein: CASSIRDRATEAFF; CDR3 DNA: TGTGCCAGCAGTATCAGGGATCGGGCCACTGAAGCTTTCTTT
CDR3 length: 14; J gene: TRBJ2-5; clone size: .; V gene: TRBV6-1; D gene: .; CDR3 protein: CASSATGIEGTQYF; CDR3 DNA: TGTGCCAGCAGTGCTACAGGGATCGAAGGGACCCAGTACTTC
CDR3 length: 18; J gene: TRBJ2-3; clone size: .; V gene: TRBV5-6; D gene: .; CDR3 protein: CASSSPGFRSRGSDTQYF; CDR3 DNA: TGTGCCAGCAGCTCGCCGGGGTTTCGGAGCCGAGGATCAGATACGCAGTATTTT